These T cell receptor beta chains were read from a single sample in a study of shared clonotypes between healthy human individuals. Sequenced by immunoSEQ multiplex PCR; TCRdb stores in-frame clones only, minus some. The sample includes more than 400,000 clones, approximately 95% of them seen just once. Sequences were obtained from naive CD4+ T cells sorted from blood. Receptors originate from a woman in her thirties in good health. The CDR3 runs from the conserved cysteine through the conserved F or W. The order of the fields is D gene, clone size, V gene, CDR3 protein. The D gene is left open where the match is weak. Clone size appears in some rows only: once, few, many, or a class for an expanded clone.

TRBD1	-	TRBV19	CASSITGGNQPQHF
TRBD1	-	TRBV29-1	CSVAGGQDSVSSRPLYEQYF
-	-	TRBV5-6	CASSLGGGRNYGYTF
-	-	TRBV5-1	CASSLALGGNEQFF
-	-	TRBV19	CASSPELRGYEQYF
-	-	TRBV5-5	CASSWDTIYGYTF
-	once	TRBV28	CASSLGSSYEQYF
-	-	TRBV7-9	CASSLVGGVSSYEQYF
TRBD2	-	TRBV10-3	CAINSRESETQYF
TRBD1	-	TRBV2	CASRARQGGYQPQHF
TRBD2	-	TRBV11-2	CASTGTSGGNEQFF
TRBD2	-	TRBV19	CASSIEAGVLYNEQFF
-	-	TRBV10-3	CAISEIGGNEQFF
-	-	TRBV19	CASSALDGVIAKNIQYF
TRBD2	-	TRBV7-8	CASSSEGLAGAEQYF
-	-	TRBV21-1	CASIIEGDVYEQYF
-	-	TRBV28	CASTLPGTGNTIYF
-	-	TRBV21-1	CASSARDSREKLFF
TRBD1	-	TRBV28	CATRWGTGGQEQYF
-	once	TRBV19	CASSIQGHSSYEQYF
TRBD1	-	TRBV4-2	CASSQVPGQGANEQFF
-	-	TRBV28	CASTGGAALSGNTIYF
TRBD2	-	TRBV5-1	CASSLVGTSDNEQFF
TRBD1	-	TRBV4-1	CASSQGLGQGRNEQFF
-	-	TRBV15	CATSRDRYEQYF
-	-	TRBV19	CASSDSSGNTIYF
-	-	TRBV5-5	CASSRRPPTPSYEQYF
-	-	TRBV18	CASSNVGFDQPQHF
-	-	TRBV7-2	CASSLVFGARSEKLFF
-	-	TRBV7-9	CASNSVFTYEQYF
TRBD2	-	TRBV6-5	CASRKTSGNTGELFF
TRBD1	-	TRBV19	CASSKTGSGPQHF
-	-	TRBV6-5	CASSALPSGANVLTF
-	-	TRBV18	CASSPQEPSNTGELFF
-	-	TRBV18	CASSPPGGPTSTDTQYF
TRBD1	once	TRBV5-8	CASIITGGVWEKLFF
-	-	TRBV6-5	CASKLYSGASYEQYF
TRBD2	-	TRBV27	CASSGSGLAGGHEQFF
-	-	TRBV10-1	CASSDLVLGANTEAFF
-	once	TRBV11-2	CASSLARKNTYNEQFF
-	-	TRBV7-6	CASSLVPAGAGANVLTF
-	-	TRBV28	CASRPYDRGYEQYF
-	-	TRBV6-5	CASSASQGRNEQYF
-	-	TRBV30	CAWSVFSVYRAYNSPLHF